These 12 T cell receptor beta chains came from one sample sequenced in a study of T cells after yellow fever vaccination. TCRdb analysed the 5' RACE reads with MiXCR anew, one entry per CDR3 protein. In the table there are a few hundred thousand distinct CDR3 sequences, less than 7.5% of which are singletons. Sample: CD4+ T cells sorted from PBMCs, taken on the day of the yellow fever booster vaccination. These receptors were collected from a man aged 30-40 years who received the YFV17D yellow fever vaccine.

V gene TRBV4-2 combines with J gene TRBJ2-3, with 13 bases identical to TRBD2. Trimming removed 0 bases from V and 0 bases from J; junction bases left unmatched: 6. This CDR3 comprises 19 residues. CDR1 LGHNA and CDR2 YNFKEQ come from the germline V gene. CDR3 in amino acids: CASSQDPAGLAGSTDTQYF. CDR3 bases: TGTGCCAGCAGCCAAGATCCAGCGGGACTAGCGGGAAGCACAGATACGCAGTATTTT.

This clonotype was counted a few times. The gene calls are TRBV12-3 or TRBV12-4 and TRBJ1-1; D gene ambiguous. This CDR3 is built from 13 residues. Trimming pared 7 bases from V and 0 bases from J, leaving 9 bases between. CDR3 sequence: CASTNDVNTEAFF. Here the CDR3 DNA reads TGTGCCAGCACCAACGATGTGAACACTGAAGCTTTCTTT.

This clonotype was found many times. V and J are TRBV5-1 and TRBJ2-5; possibly TRBD2 for D (5 bases). Germline CDR1 is SGHRS and CDR2 is YFSETQ. CDR3 length: 15 amino acids. V lost 6 bases, J lost 2 bases, and 17 bases lay in between. CDR3 sequence reads: CASKLYAGSQETQYF. The CDR3 coding sequence is TGCGCCAGCAAACTGTACGCTGGGAGTCAAGAGACCCAGTACTTC.

This clonotype was seen repeatedly, ten times or more. V and J are TRBV5-1 and TRBJ2-7, with a tentative D call TRBD1 (5 bases). The CDR3 spans 19 residues. CDR1 is SGHRS, CDR2 YFSETQ, per germline. V lost 0 bases and J 3 bases, leaving 25 bases between the germline ends. The CDR3 nucleotides are TGCGCCAGCAGCTTGGCCCCTACTCAGGGCTCAAGGCTGGTCTACGAGCAGTACTTC. This gives the protein CASSLAPTQGSRLVYEQYF. Based on the CDR3 plus reference TRBV5-1 and TRBJ2-7, the full variable domain is KAGVTQTPRYLIKTRGQQVTLSCSPISGHRSVSWYQQTPGQGLQFLFEYFSETQRNKGNFPGRFSGRQFSNSRSEMNVSTLELGDSALYLCASSLAPTQGSRLVYEQYFGPGTRLTVT.

This clonotype was seen ten or more times. The CDR3 region has the DNA TGTGCCAGCAGCTCGGGACTAGCAACGCAGTATTTT. It specifies CASSSGLATQYF. This chain links TRBV14 with TRBJ2-3; 9 bases fit TRBD2. CDR1 is SGHDN, CDR2 FVKESK, per germline. V was clipped by 5 bases and J by 9 bases; unmatched bases: 3. CDR3 length: 12 amino acids. Based on the CDR3 plus reference TRBV14 and TRBJ2-3, the full variable domain is EAGVTQFPSHSVIEKGQTVTLRCDPISGHDNLYWYRRVMGKEIKFLLHFVKESKQDESGMPNNRFLAERTGGTYSTLKVQPAELEDSGVYFCASSSGLATQYFGPGTRLTVL.

In this sample, this clonotype turned up many times. V usage is TRBV12-3 or TRBV12-4 and J usage is TRBJ1-5, with D perhaps TRBD1 (6 bases). This CDR3 is 16 amino acids long. Trimming shortened V by 2 bases and J by 7 bases, and 18 bases separated the two germline ends. The CDR3 nucleotides read TGTGCCAGCAGTTTAAGCCTTGGGGGGCCGGGGCAGCCCCAGCATTTT. Amino acid sequence: CASSLSLGGPGQPQHF.

The chain has TRBV20-1 and TRBJ2-3; 8 nucleotides match TRBD2. Germline V lookup: CDR1 DFQATT, CDR2 SNEGSKA (reference sequence). The junction had 3 bases not matched to a gene; V was cut back by 1 base and J by 0 bases. The CDR3 is 15 amino acids. In DNA form, the CDR3 reads TGCAGTGCTAGAGTCCCTAGCGGGAGCACAGATACGCAGTATTTT. It encodes CSARVPSGSTDTQYF.

The chain has TRBV5-1 and TRBJ2-6; tentatively, D is TRBD1 (6 bases). V lost 7 bases to trimming and J lost 0 bases, with 17 bases between them. CDR1 is SGHRS and CDR2 is YFSETQ in the germline V gene. The CDR3 is 17 residues long. CDR3 amino acids: CASEPNRASSGANVLTF. The DNA of the CDR3 is TGCGCCAGCGAGCCTAACAGGGCCAGCTCTGGGGCCAACGTCCTGACTTTC.

In this sample, this clonotype turned up a few times. This chain links TRBV7-9 with TRBJ2-2; D is undetermined. The CDR3 is made up of 13 amino acids. The V gene lost 6 bases and the J gene lost 5 bases, with 10 bases spanning the gap. CDR1 is SEHNR, CDR2 FQNEAQ, per germline (reference sequence). As DNA, the CDR3 is TGTGCCAGCAGGCTACAAGTTACCGGGGAGCTGTTTTTT. It specifies CASRLQVTGELFF.

This clonotype was counted many times. This chain links TRBV18 with TRBJ2-2; 11 bases fit TRBD1. The CDR3 covers 12 residues. Looked up from germline, CDR1 is KGHSH and CDR2 is LQKENI. After removal of 5 bases from V and 13 bases from J, the junction contained 3 bases not matched to a gene. CDR3 bases: TGTGCCAGCTCATCGGACAGGGGGCCGCTGTTTTTT. Its protein is CASSSDRGPLFF.

The chain combines TRBV18 with TRBJ1-5; D perhaps matches TRBD1 (5 bases). Trimming took off 0 bases at V and 5 bases at J, with 11 bases between the two ends. The length of the CDR3 is 15 residues. In germline, CDR1 is KGHSH, CDR2 LQKENI. This CDR3 reads CASSPPGTHDQPQHF. The CDR3 region has the DNA TGTGCCAGCTCACCACCAGGGACTCATGATCAGCCCCAGCATTTT.

This clonotype was seen at least ten times. The chain employs TRBV6-1 and TRBJ1-1; D is ambiguous. The CDR3 has 14 residues. Trimming removed 6 bases from V and 2 bases from J, with 13 bases in between. CDR1 and CDR2 (germline): MNHNS, SASEGT. The CDR3 spells CASSERQVNTEAFF. CDR3 nucleotide sequence: TGTGCCAGCAGCGAACGGCAGGTTAACACTGAAGCTTTCTTT.